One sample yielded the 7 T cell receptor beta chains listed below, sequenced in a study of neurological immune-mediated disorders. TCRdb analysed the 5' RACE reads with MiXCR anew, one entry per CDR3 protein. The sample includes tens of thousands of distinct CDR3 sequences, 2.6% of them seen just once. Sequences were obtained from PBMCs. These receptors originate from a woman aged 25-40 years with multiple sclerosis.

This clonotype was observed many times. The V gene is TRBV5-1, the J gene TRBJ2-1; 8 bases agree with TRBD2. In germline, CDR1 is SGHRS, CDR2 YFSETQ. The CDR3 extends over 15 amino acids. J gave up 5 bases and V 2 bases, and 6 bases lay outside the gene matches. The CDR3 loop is CASSLAREGDNEQFF. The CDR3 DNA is TGCGCCAGCAGCTTAGCTCGGGAGGGGGACAATGAGCAGTTCTTC.

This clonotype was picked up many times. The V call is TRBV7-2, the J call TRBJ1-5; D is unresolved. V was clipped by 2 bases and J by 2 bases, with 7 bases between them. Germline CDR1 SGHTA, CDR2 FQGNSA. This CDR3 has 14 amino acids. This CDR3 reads CASSLNWGNQPQHF. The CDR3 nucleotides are TGTGCCAGCAGCTTAAATTGGGGCAATCAGCCCCAGCATTTT.

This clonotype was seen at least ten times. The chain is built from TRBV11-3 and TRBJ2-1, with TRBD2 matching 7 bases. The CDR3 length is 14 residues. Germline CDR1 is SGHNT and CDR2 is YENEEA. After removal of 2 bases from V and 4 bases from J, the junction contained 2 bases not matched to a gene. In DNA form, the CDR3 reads TGTGCCAGCAGCTTAAGGGGAGGGTACAATGAGCAGTTCTTC. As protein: CASSLRGGYNEQFF.

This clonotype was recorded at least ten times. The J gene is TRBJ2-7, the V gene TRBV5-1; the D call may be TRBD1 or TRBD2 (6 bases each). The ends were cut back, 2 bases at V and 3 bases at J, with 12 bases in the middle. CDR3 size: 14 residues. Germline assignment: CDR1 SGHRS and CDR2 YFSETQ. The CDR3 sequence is CASSFRGTDYEQYF. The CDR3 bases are TGCGCCAGCAGCTTTAGGGGGACTGACTACGAGCAGTACTTC.

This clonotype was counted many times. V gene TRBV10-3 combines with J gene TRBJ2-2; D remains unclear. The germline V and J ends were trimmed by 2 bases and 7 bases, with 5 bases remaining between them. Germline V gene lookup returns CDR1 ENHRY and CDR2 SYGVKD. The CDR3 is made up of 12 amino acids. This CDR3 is CAISEPDGELFF. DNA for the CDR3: TGTGCCATCAGTGAGCCTGACGGGGAGCTGTTTTTT.

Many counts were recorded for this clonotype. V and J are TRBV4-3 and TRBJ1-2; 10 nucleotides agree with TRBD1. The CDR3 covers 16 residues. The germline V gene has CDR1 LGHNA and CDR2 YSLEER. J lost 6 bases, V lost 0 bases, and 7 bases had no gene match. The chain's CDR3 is CASSQDRWTGGNGYTF. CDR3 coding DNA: TGCGCCAGCAGCCAAGATCGGTGGACAGGGGGAAATGGCTACACCTTC.

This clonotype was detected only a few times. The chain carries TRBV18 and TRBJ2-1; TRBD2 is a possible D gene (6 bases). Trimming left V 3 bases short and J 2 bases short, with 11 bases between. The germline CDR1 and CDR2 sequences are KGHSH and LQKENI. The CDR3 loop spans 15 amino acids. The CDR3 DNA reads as TGTGCCAGCTCACCTAAGCGGGCCGCCTACAATGAGCAGTTCTTC. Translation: CASSPKRAAYNEQFF.